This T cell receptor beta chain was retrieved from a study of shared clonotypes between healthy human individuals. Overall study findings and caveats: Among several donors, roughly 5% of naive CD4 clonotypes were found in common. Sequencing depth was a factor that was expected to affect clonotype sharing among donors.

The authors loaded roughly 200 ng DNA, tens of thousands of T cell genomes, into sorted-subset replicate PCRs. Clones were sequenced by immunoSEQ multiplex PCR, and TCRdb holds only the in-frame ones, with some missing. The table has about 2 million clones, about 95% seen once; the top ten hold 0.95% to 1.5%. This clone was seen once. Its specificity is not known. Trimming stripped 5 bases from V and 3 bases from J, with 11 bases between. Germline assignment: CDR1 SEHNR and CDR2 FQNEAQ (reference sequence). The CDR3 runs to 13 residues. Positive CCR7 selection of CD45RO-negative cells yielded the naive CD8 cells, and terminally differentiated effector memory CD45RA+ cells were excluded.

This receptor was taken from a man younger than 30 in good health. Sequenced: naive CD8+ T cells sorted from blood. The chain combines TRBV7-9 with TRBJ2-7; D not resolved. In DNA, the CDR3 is TGTGCCAGCAGCCCCGTAGTCTACTACGAGCAGTACTTC. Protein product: CASSPVVYYEQYF. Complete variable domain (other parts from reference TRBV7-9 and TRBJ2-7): DTGVSQNPRHKITKRGQNVTFRCDPISEHNRLYWYRQTLGQGPEFLTYFQNEAQLEKSRLLSDRFSAERPKGSFSTLEIQRTEQGDSAMYLCASSPVVYYEQYFGPGTRLTVT.